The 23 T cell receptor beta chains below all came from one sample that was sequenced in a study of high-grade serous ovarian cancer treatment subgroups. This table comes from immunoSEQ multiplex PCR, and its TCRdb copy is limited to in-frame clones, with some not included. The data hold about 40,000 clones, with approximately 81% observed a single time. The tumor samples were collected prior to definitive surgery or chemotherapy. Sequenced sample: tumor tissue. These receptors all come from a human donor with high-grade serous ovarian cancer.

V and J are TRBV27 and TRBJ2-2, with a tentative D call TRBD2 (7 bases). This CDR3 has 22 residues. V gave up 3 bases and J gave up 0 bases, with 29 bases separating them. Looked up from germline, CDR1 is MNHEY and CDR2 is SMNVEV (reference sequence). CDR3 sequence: CASSFTLRGGTNKTPNTGELFF. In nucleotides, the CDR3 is TGTGCCAGCAGTTTCACCCTGAGGGGGGGGACAAACAAAACTCCGAACACCGGGGAGCTGTTTTTT.

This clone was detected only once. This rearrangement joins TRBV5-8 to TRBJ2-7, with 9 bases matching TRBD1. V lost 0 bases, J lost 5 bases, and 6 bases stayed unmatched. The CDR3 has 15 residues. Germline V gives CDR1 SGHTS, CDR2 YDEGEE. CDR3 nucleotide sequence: TGTGCCAGCAGCTTGGGTGGGACAGGGTCGGACGAGCAGTACTTC. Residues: CASSLGGTGSDEQYF.

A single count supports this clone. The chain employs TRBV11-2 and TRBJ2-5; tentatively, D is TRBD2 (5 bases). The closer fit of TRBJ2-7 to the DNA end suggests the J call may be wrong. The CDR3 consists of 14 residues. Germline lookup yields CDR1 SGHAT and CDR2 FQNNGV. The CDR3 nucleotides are TGTGCCAGCAGCTCCGGTTTGGGAGCCTACGAGCAGTACTTC. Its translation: CASSSGLGAYEQYF.

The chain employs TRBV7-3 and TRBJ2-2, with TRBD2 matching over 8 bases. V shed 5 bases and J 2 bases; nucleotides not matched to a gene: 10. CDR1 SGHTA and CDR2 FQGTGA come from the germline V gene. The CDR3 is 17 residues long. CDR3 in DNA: TGTGCCAGCAGCCTTACCAGACTAGCGCCAAACACCGGGGAGCTGTTTTTT. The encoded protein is CASSLTRLAPNTGELFF.

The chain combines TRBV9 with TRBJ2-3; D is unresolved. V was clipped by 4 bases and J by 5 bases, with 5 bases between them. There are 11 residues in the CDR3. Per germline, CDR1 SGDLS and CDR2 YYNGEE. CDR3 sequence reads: CASSPLDTQYF. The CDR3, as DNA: TGTGCCAGCAGCCCCCTAGATACGCAGTATTTT.

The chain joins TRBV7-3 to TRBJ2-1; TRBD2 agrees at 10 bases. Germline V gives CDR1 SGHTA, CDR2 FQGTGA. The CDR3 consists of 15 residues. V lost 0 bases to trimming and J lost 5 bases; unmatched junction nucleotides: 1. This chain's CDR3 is CASSLTSGRHNEQFF. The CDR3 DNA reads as TGTGCCAGCAGCTTAACTAGCGGGAGGCACAATGAGCAGTTCTTC.

For the CDR3, the DNA is TGTGCCAGCAGCTTAGTACGCGGATCCTACAATGAGCAGTTCTTC. Amino acid sequence: CASSLVRGSYNEQFF. The chain uses TRBV7-3 and TRBJ2-1; D remains unclear. V lost 2 bases, J lost 1 base, and 9 bases lay in between. This CDR3 has 15 residues. From germline, CDR1 is SGHTA and CDR2 FQGTGA.

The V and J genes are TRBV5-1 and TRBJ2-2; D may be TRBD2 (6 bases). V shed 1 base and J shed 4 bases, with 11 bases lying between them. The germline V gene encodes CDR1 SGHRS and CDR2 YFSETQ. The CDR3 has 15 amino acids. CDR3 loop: CASSLSGPRTGELFF. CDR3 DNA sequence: TGCGCCAGCAGCTTGAGCGGGCCCCGCACCGGGGAGCTGTTTTTT. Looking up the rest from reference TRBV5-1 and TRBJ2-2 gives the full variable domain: KAGVTQTPRYLIKTRGQQVTLSCSPISGHRSVSWYQQTPGQGLQFLFEYFSETQRNKGNFPGRFSGRQFSNSRSEMNVSTLELGDSALYLCASSLSGPRTGELFFGEGSRLTVL.

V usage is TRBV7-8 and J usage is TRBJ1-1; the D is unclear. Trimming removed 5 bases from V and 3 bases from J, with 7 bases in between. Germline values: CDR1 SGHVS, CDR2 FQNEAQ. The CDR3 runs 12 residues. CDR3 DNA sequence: TGTGCCAGCAGCCCGGGCGACACTGAAGCTTTCTTT. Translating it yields CASSPGDTEAFF.

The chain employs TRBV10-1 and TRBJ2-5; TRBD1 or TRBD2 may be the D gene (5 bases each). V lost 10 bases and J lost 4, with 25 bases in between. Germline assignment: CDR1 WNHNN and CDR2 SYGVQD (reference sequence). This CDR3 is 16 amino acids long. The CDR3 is CANGTLPRWGRETQYF. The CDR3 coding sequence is TGCGCCAACGGAACCCTCCCAAGGTGGGGGAGAGAGACCCAGTACTTC.

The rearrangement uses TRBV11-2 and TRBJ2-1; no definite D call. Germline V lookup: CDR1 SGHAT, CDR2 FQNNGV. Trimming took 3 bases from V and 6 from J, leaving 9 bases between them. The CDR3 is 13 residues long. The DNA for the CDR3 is TGTGCCAGCAGCTTGGATCCGGGCAATGAGCAGTTCTTC. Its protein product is CASSLDPGNEQFF.

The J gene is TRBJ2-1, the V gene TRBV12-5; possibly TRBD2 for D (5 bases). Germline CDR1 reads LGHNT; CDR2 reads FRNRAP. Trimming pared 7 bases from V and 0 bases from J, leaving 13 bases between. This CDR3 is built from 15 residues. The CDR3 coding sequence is TGTGCTAGTGACCCCCTGGGGAGCTCCTACAATGAGCAGTTCTTC. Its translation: CASDPLGSSYNEQFF.

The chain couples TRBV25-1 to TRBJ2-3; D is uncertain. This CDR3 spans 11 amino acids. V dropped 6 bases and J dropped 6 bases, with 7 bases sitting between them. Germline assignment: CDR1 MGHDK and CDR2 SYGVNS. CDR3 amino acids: CASRPDDTQYF. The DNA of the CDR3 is TGTGCCAGCAGGCCCGACGATACGCAGTATTTT.

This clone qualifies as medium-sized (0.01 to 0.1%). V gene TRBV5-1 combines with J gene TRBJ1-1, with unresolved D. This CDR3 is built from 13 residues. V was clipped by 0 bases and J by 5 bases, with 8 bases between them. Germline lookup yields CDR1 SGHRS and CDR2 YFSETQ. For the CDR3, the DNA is TGCGCCAGCAGCTTGGGGGTGGGGACTGAAGCTTTCTTT. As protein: CASSLGVGTEAFF.

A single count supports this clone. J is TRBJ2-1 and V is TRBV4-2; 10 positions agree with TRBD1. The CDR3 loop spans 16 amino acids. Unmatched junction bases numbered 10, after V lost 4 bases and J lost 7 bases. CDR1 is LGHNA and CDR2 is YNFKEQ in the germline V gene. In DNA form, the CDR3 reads TGTGCCAGCAGCCGAGGAGTGGGGACAGGGGAGAATGAGCAGTTCTTC. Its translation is CASSRGVGTGENEQFF.

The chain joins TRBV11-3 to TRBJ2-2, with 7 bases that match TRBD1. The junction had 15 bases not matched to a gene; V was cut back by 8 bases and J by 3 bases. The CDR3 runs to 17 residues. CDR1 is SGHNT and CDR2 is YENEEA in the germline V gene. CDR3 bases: TGTGCCAGCTCCCGAGGACAGGTCGGAATATACACCGGGGAGCTGTTTTTT. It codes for CASSRGQVGIYTGELFF.

The CDR3 DNA is TGTGCCAGCAGCTCCCCCCGCAGGGGTCGCTACGAGCAGTACTTC. This encodes CASSSPRRGRYEQYF. J is TRBJ2-7 and V is TRBV7-8, with TRBD1 as a possible D gene (6 bases). V was shortened by 4 bases and J by 3 bases, with 16 bases between the two germline ends. Germline lookup yields CDR1 SGHVS and CDR2 FQNEAQ. CDR3 size: 15 residues. Variable domain in full (rest from reference TRBV7-8 and TRBJ2-7): GAGVSQSPRYKVAKRGQDVALRCDPISGHVSLFWYQQALGQGPEFLTYFQNEAQLDKSGLPSDRFFAERPEGSVSTLKIQRTQQEDSAVYLCASSSPRRGRYEQYFGPGTRLTVT.

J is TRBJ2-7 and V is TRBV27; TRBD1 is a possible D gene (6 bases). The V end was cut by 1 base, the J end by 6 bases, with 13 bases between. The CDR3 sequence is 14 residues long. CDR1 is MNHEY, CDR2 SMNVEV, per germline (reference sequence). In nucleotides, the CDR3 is TGTGCCAGCAGTTTATATGGGCCACAGGGCGAGCAGTACTTC. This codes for CASSLYGPQGEQYF.

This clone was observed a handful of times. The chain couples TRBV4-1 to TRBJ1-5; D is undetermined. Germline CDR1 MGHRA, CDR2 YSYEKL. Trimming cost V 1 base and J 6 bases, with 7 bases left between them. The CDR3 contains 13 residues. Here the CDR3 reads CASSQGRGQPQHF. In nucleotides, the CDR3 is TGCGCCAGCAGCCAAGGGCGTGGTCAGCCCCAGCATTTT.

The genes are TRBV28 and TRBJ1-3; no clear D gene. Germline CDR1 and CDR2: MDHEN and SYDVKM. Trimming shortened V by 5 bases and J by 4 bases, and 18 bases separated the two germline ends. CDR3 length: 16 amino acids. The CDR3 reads CASSTTRVVRGNTIYF. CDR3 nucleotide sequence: TGTGCCAGCAGTACGACGAGGGTCGTACGGGGAAACACCATATATTTT.

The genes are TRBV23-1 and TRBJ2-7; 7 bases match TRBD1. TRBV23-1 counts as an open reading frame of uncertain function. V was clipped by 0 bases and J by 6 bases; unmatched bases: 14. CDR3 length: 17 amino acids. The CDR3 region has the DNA TGCGCCAGCAGTCAATCGGAAGGGGGCGTGATCCCCGGCGAGCAGTACTTC. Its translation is CASSQSEGGVIPGEQYF.

CDR3 sequence: CATSPPGHYEQYF. The CDR3, as DNA: TGTGCCACCAGCCCTCCAGGTCACTACGAGCAGTACTTC. The rearrangement joins TRBV15 to TRBJ2-7; D is unresolved. The CDR3 runs 13 residues. The germline V gene encodes CDR1 LNHNV and CDR2 YYDKDF (reference sequence). The V end lost 5 bases, the J end lost 3 bases, and 11 bases lay between the germline ends. Full variable domain (missing parts from reference TRBV15 and TRBJ2-7): DAMVIQNPRYQVTQFGKPVTLSCSQTLNHNVMYWYQQKSSQAPKLLFHYYDKDFNNEADTPDNFQSRRPNTSFCFLDIRSPGLGDTAMYLCATSPPGHYEQYFGPGTRLTVT.

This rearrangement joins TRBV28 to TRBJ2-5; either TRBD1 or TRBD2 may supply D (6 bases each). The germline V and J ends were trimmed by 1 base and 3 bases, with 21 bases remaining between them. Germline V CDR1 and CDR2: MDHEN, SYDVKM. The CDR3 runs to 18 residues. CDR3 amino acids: CASSLSPGGGRTKETQYF. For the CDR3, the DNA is TGTGCCAGCAGTTTATCCCCCGGTGGGGGGCGTACAAAAGAGACCCAGTACTTC.